One sample yielded the 23 T cell receptor beta chains listed below, sequenced in a study of blood T cell repertoires in COVID-19. Profiled with immunoSEQ multiplex PCR; TCRdb holds only in-frame clones, not every one. Altogether approximately 230,000 clones are present, 85% to 90% being singletons, with the ten largest covering 1.5% to 2%. Material: PBMCs or T cells enriched from blood (not recorded which). These receptor sequences come from a man aged 35 to 55 who had recovered from COVID-19.

The genes are TRBV2 and TRBJ2-7, with TRBD1 matching over 8 bases. CDR1 is SNHLY and CDR2 is FYNNEI in the germline V gene. This CDR3 region has 14 residues. V was clipped by 4 bases and J by 0 bases; unmatched bases: 2. CDR3 in amino acids: CASSAGTGSYEQYF. CDR3 bases: TGTGCCAGCAGTGCAGGGACAGGCTCCTACGAGCAGTACTTC.

The chain carries TRBV28 and TRBJ1-4, with no clear D. V was pared by 7 bases and J by 0 bases, with 3 bases between. Germline V CDR1 and CDR2: MDHEN, SYDVKM. The CDR3 consists of 12 residues. Written as DNA, the CDR3 is TGTGCCAGCACTTCAACTAATGAAAAACTGTTTTTT. It codes for CASTSTNEKLFF. The whole variable domain, remainder taken from reference TRBV28 and TRBJ1-4, is DVKVTQSSRYLVKRTGEKVFLECVQDMDHENMFWYRQDPGLGLRLIYFSYDVKMKEKGDIPEGYSVSREKKERFSLILESASTNQTSMYLCASTSTNEKLFFGSGTQLSVL.

The chain combines TRBV9 with TRBJ2-7; TRBD1 matches 8 bases. V lost 4 bases, J lost 5 bases, and 14 bases stayed unmatched. There are 16 residues in the CDR3. Germline V gene sequence: CDR1 SGDLS, CDR2 YYNGEE. CDR3 amino acids: CASSPRTGTGIHEQYF. CDR3 coding DNA: TGTGCCAGCAGCCCCCGAACCGGGACAGGTATTCACGAGCAGTACTTC.

This clone was observed a handful of times. The V and J genes are TRBV18 and TRBJ1-3; maybe TRBD1 (5 bases). Trimming pared 5 bases from V and 4 bases from J, leaving 15 bases between. Per germline, CDR1 KGHSH and CDR2 LQKENI. The CDR3 is 15 amino acids. CDR3 DNA: TGTGCCAGCTCAGATAGTACAGGACCCGGAAACACCATATATTTT. Protein product: CASSDSTGPGNTIYF.

This rearrangement joins TRBV4-1 to TRBJ1-2; unclear D gene. CDR3 size: 15 residues. V lost 0 bases and J 1 base, leaving 9 bases between the germline ends. CDR1 MGHRA and CDR2 YSYEKL come from the germline V gene. The chain's CDR3 is CASSQDPNFNYGYTF. The CDR3 DNA follows: TGCGCCAGCAGCCAAGATCCCAACTTTAACTATGGCTACACCTTC.

The genes are TRBV24-1 and TRBJ2-7, with 9 bases that match TRBD1. Germline V gene data show CDR1 as KGHDR and CDR2 as SFDVKD. This CDR3 contains 14 residues. Trimming took 4 bases from V and 6 from J; bases not matched to a gene: 6. The CDR3 region is CATSERGQGGEQYF. Written as DNA, the CDR3 is TGTGCCACCAGTGAACGGGGACAGGGAGGCGAGCAGTACTTC.

This chain connects TRBV6-5 to TRBJ1-3; TRBD1 agrees at 9 bases. Germline assignment: CDR1 MNHEY and CDR2 SVGAGI. CDR3 length equals 16 residues. The V and J ends lost 4 bases and 8 bases, in that order; junction bases with no gene match: 12. The CDR3, as DNA: TGTGCCAGCAGTTCAACACGGGACAGGGTAGCGGACACCATATATTTT. This codes for CASSSTRDRVADTIYF.

The rearrangement links TRBV30 to TRBJ1-1; 9 nucleotides line up with TRBD1. The V gene's germline CDR1 is GTSNPN and CDR2 SVGIG (reference sequence). The CDR3 totals 10 residues. The junction had 0 bases not matched to a gene; V was cut back by 5 bases and J by 8 bases. CDR3 sequence: CAWGQGEAFF. CDR3 bases: TGTGCCTGGGGACAGGGGGAAGCTTTCTTT.

The chain is built from TRBV6-5 and TRBJ1-2; D is unresolved. Trimming left V 7 bases short and J 0 bases short, with 15 bases between. This CDR3 has 15 amino acids. In germline, CDR1 is MNHEY, CDR2 SVGAGI. The CDR3 here is CASTMTTQANYGYTF. The CDR3 DNA sequence: TGTGCCAGCACCATGACGACGCAGGCTAACTATGGCTACACCTTC.

In DNA form, the CDR3 reads TGTGCCAGCAGCCCACAGGGAATAAACACTGAAGCTTTCTTT. It is translated as CASSPQGINTEAFF. The chain combines TRBV3-1 (or the pseudogene TRBV3-2) with TRBJ1-1; the D gene is possibly TRBD1 (6 bases). The V gene's germline CDR1 is LGHDT and CDR2 YNNKEL (reference sequence). V lost 4 bases and J lost 2, with 11 bases in between. This CDR3 region has 14 residues.

The chain couples TRBV5-4 to TRBJ2-5, with 8 bases matching TRBD2. V shed 5 bases and J 5 bases; nucleotides not matched to a gene: 5. This CDR3 has 13 residues. CDR1 is SGHNT, CDR2 YYREEE, per germline (reference sequence). This CDR3 reads CASRFCGGETQYF. For the CDR3, the DNA is TGTGCCAGCAGATTCTGCGGGGGGGAGACCCAGTACTTC.

This clone was observed a single time. The rearrangement joins TRBV10-3 to TRBJ1-4; 9 bases align to TRBD1. The V gene's germline CDR1 is ENHRY and CDR2 SYGVKD. The CDR3 covers 16 residues. The ends lost 5 bases at V and 0 bases at J; junction bases unmatched: 4. The CDR3 nucleotides read TGTGCCATCAGTCCGACAGGGGGAGCAACTAATGAAAAACTGTTTTTT. This translates into CAISPTGGATNEKLFF.

The rearrangement uses TRBV11-3 and TRBJ1-1; possibly TRBD1 for D (6 bases). Per the germline V gene, CDR1 is SGHNT and CDR2 is YENEEA. Trimming removed 5 bases at V and 5 bases at J, with 15 bases between. This CDR3 comprises 14 residues. This CDR3 is CASSQEGESTEAFF. In DNA form, the CDR3 reads TGTGCCAGCAGCCAAGAGGGGGAATCGACTGAAGCTTTCTTT.

CDR3 loop: CASSTLGLAAGELFF. DNA of the CDR3: TGCGCCAGCAGCACCCTTGGACTAGCTGCCGGGGAGCTGTTTTTT. The chain carries TRBV5-1 and TRBJ2-2; 8 bases map to TRBD2. The CDR3 extends over 15 amino acids. CDR1 and CDR2 from the germline V gene are SGHRS and YFSETQ. With V trimmed by 4 bases and J by 6 bases, 8 bases remained unmatched.

The rearrangement uses TRBV4-3 and TRBJ1-4; 7 nucleotides line up with TRBD1. Germline-derived CDR1 and CDR2 are LGHNA and YSLEER. V lost 0 bases and J lost 8; bases outside the gene matches: 9. This CDR3 region has 16 residues. This CDR3 reads CASSQDWRGGSEKLFF. Here the CDR3 DNA reads TGCGCCAGCAGCCAAGATTGGAGAGGGGGCAGCGAAAAACTGTTTTTT.

The chain carries TRBV7-9 and TRBJ2-5; the match to TRBD2 covers 7 bases. The V gene end was trimmed by 7 bases and the J gene end by 9 bases; junction bases not matched to a gene: 5. This CDR3 is 11 amino acids long. Per germline, CDR1 SEHNR and CDR2 FQNEAQ (reference sequence). The CDR3 bases are TGTGCCAGCACCTTGGGGAGGGCCCAGTACTTC. It encodes CASTLGRAQYF.

The chain couples TRBV6-1 to TRBJ2-7; D ambiguous. The CDR3 sequence is 15 residues long. Trimming removed 1 base from V and 0 bases from J, with 10 bases in between. Per the germline V gene, CDR1 is MNHNS and CDR2 is SASEGT. The CDR3 nucleotides are TGTGCCAGCAGTGAAGGGTTACAGACCTCCTACGAGCAGTACTTC. Translation: CASSEGLQTSYEQYF.

This clone was seen a handful of times. The V gene is TRBV11-2, the J gene TRBJ1-5; 8 nucleotides line up with TRBD1. J gave up 9 bases and V 1 base, and 11 bases lay outside the gene matches. CDR1 SGHAT and CDR2 FQNNGV come from the germline V gene. There are 16 residues in the CDR3. This CDR3 reads CASSLGEGLQGGPQHF. The CDR3 DNA sequence: TGTGCCAGCAGCTTAGGAGAGGGCTTACAGGGGGGGCCCCAGCATTTT.

The J gene is TRBJ1-4, the V gene TRBV19; 9 bases match TRBD1. Trimming removed 10 bases from V and 3 bases from J; junction bases left unmatched: 6. This CDR3 has 14 residues. Per germline, CDR1 LNHDA and CDR2 SQIVND (reference sequence). For the CDR3, the DNA is TGTGCCACCGGACAGGGGCGGTCTAATGAAAAACTGTTTTTT. It yields the protein CATGQGRSNEKLFF.

The chain recombines TRBV9 with TRBJ2-1, with 13 bases identical to TRBD2. The CDR3 is 18 amino acids. Germline CDR1 is SGDLS and CDR2 is YYNGEE. J lost 6 bases, V lost 2 bases, and 11 bases had no gene match. The CDR3 is CASSVGLAGEELRNEQFF. The CDR3 nucleotides read TGTGCCAGCAGCGTTGGACTAGCGGGAGAAGAACTACGCAATGAGCAGTTCTTC.

The rearrangement uses TRBV9 and TRBJ2-2; D might be TRBD1 (5 bases). Trimming removed 4 bases at V and 7 bases at J, with 17 bases between. The CDR3 has 15 amino acids. Germline V gene lookup returns CDR1 SGDLS and CDR2 YYNGEE. This chain's CDR3 is CASSPTSPGNGELFF. In DNA, the CDR3 is TGTGCCAGCAGCCCTACCTCCCCAGGGAACGGGGAGCTGTTTTTT.

The chain links TRBV7-2 to TRBJ2-1, with TRBD2 matching 14 bases. The CDR3 is 15 amino acids. Germline values: CDR1 SGHTA, CDR2 FQGNSA. Trimming at V came to 5 bases and at J to 10 bases, leaving 7 bases not matched to a gene. For the CDR3, the DNA is TGTGCCAGCAGCACCCGACTAGCGGGGGGGCGCGAGCAGTTCTTC. Protein sequence: CASSTRLAGGREQFF.

Many counts were recorded for this clone. The chain uses TRBV7-2 and TRBJ2-1; maybe TRBD2 (5 bases). The ends were cut back, 1 base at V and 9 bases at J, with 10 bases in the middle. The germline gives CDR1 SGHTA, CDR2 FQGNSA. CDR3 length: 13 residues. The CDR3 here is CASSLVTTGEQFF. The CDR3 nucleotides read TGTGCCAGCAGCTTAGTGACTACGGGTGAGCAGTTCTTC.